This TCR beta chain stems from a study of OX40 agonist ivuxolimab in advanced cancers. Study findings and constraints: Both blood CD4+ and CD8+ T cells showed clonal growth by week 6 at 0.1 to 3.0 mg/kg.

The data were produced by immunoSEQ multiplex PCR, yet TCRdb's version contains in-frame clones alone and is incomplete. The table records about 95,000 clones, 75% to 95% of them present only once. Deletions cut 1 base from V and 3 bases from J, with 9 bases between. This CDR3 is built from 14 residues. Germline V CDR1 and CDR2: MDHEN, SYDVKM. Notes on this clone: Its target is not known.

The source of this sequence is an adult with an advanced solid tumor such as melanoma, head and neck, liver or kidney cancer. Sample: CD4+ or CD8+ T cells sorted from blood, taken in a trial of the OX40 agonist ivuxolimab. The chain has TRBV28 and TRBJ1-2, with D maybe TRBD1 (6 bases). The CDR3 DNA sequence: TGTGCCAGCAGTTTATCCCGGACAGACTATGGCTACACCTTC. Its translation is CASSLSRTDYGYTF.